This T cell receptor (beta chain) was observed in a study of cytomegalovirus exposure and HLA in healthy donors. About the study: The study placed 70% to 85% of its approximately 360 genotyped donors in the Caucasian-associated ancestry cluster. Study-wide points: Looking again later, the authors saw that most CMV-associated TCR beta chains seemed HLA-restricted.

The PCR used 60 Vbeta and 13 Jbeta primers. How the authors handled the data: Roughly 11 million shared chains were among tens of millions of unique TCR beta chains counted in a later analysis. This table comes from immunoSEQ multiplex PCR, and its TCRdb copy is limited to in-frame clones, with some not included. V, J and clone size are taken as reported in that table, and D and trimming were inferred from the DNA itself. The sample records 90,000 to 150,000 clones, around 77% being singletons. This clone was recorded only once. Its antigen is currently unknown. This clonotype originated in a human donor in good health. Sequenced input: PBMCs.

CDR3 protein: CSALGGSKDTQYF. DNA for the CDR3: TGCAGCGCCTTGGGGGGGTCCAAAGATACGCAGTATTTT. The rearrangement uses TRBV29-1 and TRBJ2-3, with 7 bases fitting TRBD2. With 7 bases clipped from V and 5 bases from J, the junction kept 9 bases outside the gene matches. This CDR3 is built from 13 residues. The V gene's germline CDR1 is SQVTM and CDR2 ANQGSEA.